Listed here are 27 T cell receptor beta chains from one sample, sequenced in a study of T cells after yellow fever vaccination. TCRdb recomputed calls from the 5' RACE reads with MiXCR, one row per CDR3 protein. The table includes some 390,000 distinct CDR3 sequences, about 19% detected once. The input for sequencing was PBMCs, taken before the yellow fever booster vaccination. Receptors originate from a man between 18 and 29 years old who received the YFV17D yellow fever vaccine.

This clonotype was seen a handful of times. The CDR3 sequence is CASSAGTPQETQYF. In DNA form, the CDR3 reads TGTGCCAGCAGCGCGGGCACCCCACAAGAGACCCAGTACTTC. V gene TRBV7-2 combines with J gene TRBJ2-5, with a possible D match to TRBD2 (5 bases). V lost 5 bases, J lost 2 bases, and 12 bases lay in between. Germline V CDR1 and CDR2: SGHTA, FQGNSA. CDR3 size: 14 residues. Based on the CDR3 plus reference TRBV7-2 and TRBJ2-5, the full variable domain is GAGVSQSPSNKVTEKGKDVELRCDPISGHTALYWYRQSLGQGLEFLIYFQGNSAPDKSGLPSDRFSAERTGGSVSTLTIQRTQQEDSAVYLCASSAGTPQETQYFGPGTRLLVL.

In this sample, this clonotype turned up a few times. The chain carries TRBV5-1 and TRBJ2-1; TRBD1 matches 9 bases. The V gene's germline CDR1 is SGHRS and CDR2 YFSETQ. V was clipped by 0 bases and J by 0 bases; unmatched bases: 4. CDR3 length: 17 residues. CDR3 loop: CASSLVRDRASYNEQFF. DNA for the CDR3: TGCGCCAGCAGCTTGGTTCGGGACAGGGCCTCCTACAATGAGCAGTTCTTC. Drawing the rest from reference TRBV5-1 and TRBJ2-1, the complete variable domain is KAGVTQTPRYLIKTRGQQVTLSCSPISGHRSVSWYQQTPGQGLQFLFEYFSETQRNKGNFPGRFSGRQFSNSRSEMNVSTLELGDSALYLCASSLVRDRASYNEQFFGPGTRLTVL.

The rearrangement joins TRBV29-1 to TRBJ2-7; the match to TRBD1 covers 9 bases. There are 13 residues in the CDR3. Germline-derived CDR1 and CDR2 are SQVTM and ANQGSEA. The V and J ends lost 6 bases and 1 base, in that order; junction bases with no gene match: 4. This CDR3 reads CSVQGAASYEQYF. The CDR3 DNA reads as TGCAGCGTACAGGGGGCTGCATCCTACGAGCAGTACTTC.

This clonotype occurred a few times. The J gene is TRBJ2-1, the V gene TRBV12-3 or TRBV12-4; D call uncertain. This CDR3 comprises 12 residues. V lost 6 bases and J 10 bases, leaving 13 bases between the germline ends. The CDR3 sequence: CASSGRRTEQFF. Written as DNA, the CDR3 is TGTGCCAGCAGCGGCCGACGAACAGAGCAGTTCTTC.

The chain employs TRBV6-6 and TRBJ1-2, with D tentatively TRBD1 (5 bases). This CDR3 spans 15 amino acids. CDR1 is MNHNY, CDR2 SVGAGI, per germline (reference sequence). Trimming left V 0 bases short and J 6 bases short, with 14 bases between. The CDR3 loop is CASSYSGQGSDGYTF. The CDR3 DNA reads as TGTGCCAGCAGTTACTCGGGTCAGGGTAGTGATGGCTACACCTTC.

This chain links TRBV4-2 with TRBJ2-7; maybe TRBD1 (6 bases). Per germline, CDR1 LGHNA and CDR2 YNFKEQ. V lost 6 bases and J lost 5, with 20 bases in between. The CDR3 loop spans 15 amino acids. As DNA, the CDR3 is TGTGCCAGCAGTCAGAACAGGGCCTTGGGCCACGAGCAGTACTTC. Its protein is CASSQNRALGHEQYF.

The rearrangement uses TRBV20-1 and TRBJ1-2, with D possibly being TRBD1 (6 bases). Trimming removed 6 bases from V and 3 bases from J, with 11 bases in between. Germline CDR1 and CDR2: DFQATT and SNEGSKA (reference sequence). The CDR3 contains 12 residues. Written as DNA, the CDR3 is TGCAGTGCCACTTCAGGGGACTATGGCTACACCTTC. Residues: CSATSGDYGYTF.

J is TRBJ1-5 and V is TRBV20-1; TRBD1 might be the D (6 bases). Between the trimmed V and J ends, which lost 2 bases and 2 bases, there was a span of 7 bases. CDR1 and CDR2 from the germline V gene are DFQATT and SNEGSKA (reference sequence). The CDR3 contains 13 residues. CDR3 DNA sequence: TGCAGTGCTAGAAGGACAGGCAATCAGCCCCAGCATTTT. It codes for CSARRTGNQPQHF.

This clonotype was seen more than once but under ten times. V usage is TRBV5-1 and J usage is TRBJ1-2; no clear D. Trimming removed 4 bases from V and 5 bases from J, with 9 bases in between. Per the germline V gene, CDR1 is SGHRS and CDR2 is YFSETQ. CDR3 size: 12 residues. For the CDR3, the DNA is TGCGCCAGCAGCCGACCGGGTTATGGCTACACCTTC. It specifies CASSRPGYGYTF.

The rearrangement joins TRBV24-1 to TRBJ2-3; D is perhaps TRBD1 or TRBD2 (5 bases each). The germline V gene encodes CDR1 KGHDR and CDR2 SFDVKD. Trimming took off 0 bases at V and 0 bases at J, with 9 bases between the two ends. The CDR3 has 16 residues. The CDR3 here is CATSDLSGPSTDTQYF. The CDR3 DNA reads TGTGCCACCAGTGATTTGTCGGGACCTAGCACAGATACGCAGTATTTT.

CDR3 DNA: TGCAGCGTTTGGACAGATGACTATGGCTACACCTTC. It yields the protein CSVWTDDYGYTF. J is TRBJ1-2 and V is TRBV29-1; the D gene is possibly TRBD1 (6 bases). Germline V gene data show CDR1 as SQVTM and CDR2 as ANQGSEA. There are 12 residues in the CDR3. V lost 5 bases, J lost 3 bases, and 10 bases lay in between.

This chain joins TRBV7-9 and TRBJ2-2; TRBD1 matches at 7 bases. The CDR3 contains 15 residues. V trimming: 2 bases; J trimming: 3 bases; junction bases outside the gene matches: 3. Germline V gene sequence: CDR1 SEHNR, CDR2 FQNEAQ (reference sequence). The CDR3: CASSLKGAHTGELFF. CDR3 bases: TGTGCCAGCAGCTTAAAGGGGGCCCACACCGGGGAGCTGTTTTTT.

V usage is TRBV19 and J usage is TRBJ2-2; no firm D call. The germline V and J ends were trimmed by 3 bases and 4 bases, with 9 bases remaining between them. There are 14 residues in the CDR3. CDR1 and CDR2 from the germline V gene are LNHDA and SQIVND (reference sequence). The CDR3 protein is CASSISGPTGELFF. The CDR3 DNA follows: TGTGCCAGTAGTATTTCTGGGCCCACCGGGGAGCTGTTTTTT.

This clonotype was detected a few times. This rearrangement joins TRBV20-1 to TRBJ2-7; possible D gene TRBD2, 7 bases. The CDR3 totals 12 residues. Looked up from germline, CDR1 is DFQATT and CDR2 is SNEGSKA (reference sequence). CDR3 DNA sequence: TGCATAGGGAGGGGGGCCTCCTACGAGCAGTACGTC. Amino acids: CIGRGASYEQYV.

This clonotype was counted only a few times. The rearrangement uses TRBV4-3 and TRBJ1-1; D is uncertain. Deletions cut 0 bases from V and 1 base from J, with 12 bases between. Germline CDR1 is LGHNA and CDR2 is YSLEER. This CDR3 is built from 16 residues. The CDR3 loop is CASSQELFRGNTEAFF. CDR3 DNA sequence: TGCGCCAGCAGCCAAGAATTATTCCGGGGGAACACTGAAGCTTTCTTT.

This chain connects TRBV7-2 to TRBJ2-5, with a possible D match to TRBD1 (6 bases). CDR1 and CDR2 (germline): SGHTA, FQGNSA. This CDR3 region has 14 residues. The ends were cut back, 3 bases at V and 4 bases at J, with 12 bases in the middle. CDR3 in DNA: TGTGCCAGCAGCTTCCAACAGGGTGGAGAGACCCAGTACTTC. This encodes CASSFQQGGETQYF.

This clonotype came up a few times. This rearrangement joins TRBV7-9 to TRBJ1-6; D not certain. The V gene's germline CDR1 is SEHNR and CDR2 FQNEAQ (reference sequence). This CDR3 has 13 residues. With 8 bases removed from V and 9 bases from J, the gap between germline ends came to 14 bases. The CDR3 bases are TGTGCCAGCCCCGGGCAGGCGGCTTCACCCCTCCACTTT. This translates into CASPGQAASPLHF.

This clonotype was observed many times. The chain links TRBV10-3 to TRBJ2-3; a weak D match, TRBD2 (5 bases). This CDR3 is 13 amino acids long. CDR1 and CDR2 from the germline V gene are ENHRY and SYGVKD. The V and J ends lost 0 bases and 4 bases respectively, with 5 bases between them. The CDR3 region is CAISESGADTQYF. CDR3 nucleotide sequence: TGTGCCATCAGTGAGTCGGGAGCAGATACGCAGTATTTT.

V is TRBV5-1 and J is TRBJ2-3; tentatively, D is TRBD1 (5 bases). Germline V gene data show CDR1 as SGHRS and CDR2 as YFSETQ. CDR3 length equals 16 residues. Trimming took 5 bases from V and 3 from J, leaving 19 bases between them. As DNA, the CDR3 is TGCGCCAGCAGAGATCCGGTAGGGGCGGCGACAGATACGCAGTATTTT. Its translation: CASRDPVGAATDTQYF.

The chain recombines TRBV5-1 with TRBJ2-1, with 15 bases aligning to TRBD2. The V gene's germline CDR1 is SGHRS and CDR2 YFSETQ. The length of the CDR3 is 16 residues. The V and J ends lost 1 base and 7 bases, in that order; junction bases with no gene match: 3. CDR3: CASSLRTSGGVNEQFF. CDR3 DNA: TGCGCCAGCAGCTTGCGGACTAGCGGGGGGGTTAATGAGCAGTTCTTC.

Points on this clonotype: One end of the junction does not line up with germline, which may come from a read error. V is TRBV7-2 and J is TRBJ2-3; no firm D call. Germline CDR1 reads SGHTA; CDR2 reads FQGNSA. This CDR3 has 13 amino acids. The CDR3 protein is CASCLTGTDTQYF. The CDR3 nucleotides are TGTGCCAGCTGCTTAACTGGCACAGATACGCAGTATTTT.

This clonotype was seen a few times. The chain carries TRBV18 and TRBJ2-1; D is perhaps TRBD2 (5 bases). The CDR3 contains 13 residues. The V gene's germline CDR1 is KGHSH and CDR2 LQKENI. V lost 3 bases and J lost 6, with 9 bases in between. The CDR3: CASSPGDTNEQFF. In DNA form, the CDR3 reads TGTGCCAGCTCACCGGGAGACACCAATGAGCAGTTCTTC.

The V gene is TRBV29-1, the J gene TRBJ1-6, with D possibly being TRBD1 (5 bases). V dropped 7 bases and J dropped 14 bases, with 21 bases sitting between them. The CDR3 extends over 13 amino acids. Germline CDR1 and CDR2: SQVTM and ANQGSEA. CDR3 loop: CSARWGKERTLHF. For the CDR3, the DNA is TGCAGCGCTCGGTGGGGGAAAGAGAGGACCCTCCACTTT.

Only a few counts were recorded for this clonotype. The chain links TRBV19 to TRBJ2-2, with D tentatively TRBD2 (5 bases). The germline V and J ends were trimmed by 5 bases and 5 bases, with 21 bases remaining between them. This CDR3 comprises 17 residues. Germline lookup yields CDR1 LNHDA and CDR2 SQIVND (reference sequence). For the CDR3, the DNA is TGTGCCAGTAGTCTCTTCCGCGCGGGCCCGGGGACCGGGGAGCTGTTTTTT. Protein product: CASSLFRAGPGTGELFF. The full variable domain, in which reference TRBV19 and TRBJ2-2 provide the parts outside the CDR3, is DGGITQSPKYLFRKEGQNVTLSCEQNLNHDAMYWYRQDPGQGLRLIYYSQIVNDFQKGDIAEGYSVSREKKESFPLTVTSAQKNPTAFYLCASSLFRAGPGTGELFFGEGSRLTVL.

This clonotype occurred a few times. This sequence joins TRBV30 and TRBJ2-7; D is possibly TRBD1 (5 bases). This CDR3 region has 13 residues. V lost 1 base and J lost 0, with 7 bases in between. Per germline, CDR1 GTSNPN and CDR2 SVGIG (reference sequence). The CDR3 sequence: CAWSDRSSYEQYF. CDR3 sequence (DNA): TGTGCCTGGAGTGACAGGAGCTCCTACGAGCAGTACTTC.

The chain couples TRBV3-1 to TRBJ1-2; D is undetermined. This CDR3 has 14 amino acids. Per germline, CDR1 LGHDT and CDR2 YNNKEL (reference sequence). Trimming removed 0 bases at V and 1 base at J, with 6 bases between. DNA for the CDR3: TGTGCCAGCAGCCAAGAGGATGTTAACTATGGCTACACCTTC. It yields the protein CASSQEDVNYGYTF.

The rearrangement joins TRBV25-1 to TRBJ1-3; perhaps TRBD1 as D (6 bases). This CDR3 region has 16 residues. The V end lost 4 bases, the J end lost 0 bases, and 13 bases lay between the germline ends. CDR1 and CDR2 from the germline V gene are MGHDK and SYGVNS. CDR3 DNA: TGTGCCAGCAGTGGAACAACAGGGTTCTCTGGAAACACCATATATTTT. Residues: CASSGTTGFSGNTIYF.